The 5 T cell receptor beta chains below all came from one sample that was sequenced in a study of T cell responses to AZD1222 COVID-19 vaccine. Method: immunoSEQ multiplex PCR; TCRdb's copy keeps in-frame clones and lacks some. The sample lists some 88,000 clones, 92% occurring once. This material consisted of peripheral blood, taken on day 0 of AZD1222 vaccination. All receptors come from an adult in good health.

The rearrangement joins TRBV6-5 to TRBJ2-1; 8 positions agree with TRBD2. This CDR3 region has 15 residues. V shed 8 bases, J shed 2 bases, and the junction held 8 bases outside the gene matches. Germline values: CDR1 MNHEY, CDR2 SVGAGI. This chain's CDR3 is CASRPRLAPYNEQFF. The CDR3 DNA reads as TGTGCCAGCCGCCCAAGACTAGCGCCCTACAATGAGCAGTTCTTC.

The chain joins TRBV3-1 (or the pseudogene TRBV3-2) to TRBJ1-5; 9 bases align to TRBD1. The ends lost 5 bases at V and 2 bases at J; junction bases unmatched: 7. There are 16 residues in the CDR3. Germline values: CDR1 LGHDT, CDR2 YNNKEL (reference sequence). The CDR3 loop reads CASSSMGQGGNQPQHF. CDR3 DNA sequence: TGTGCCAGCAGCTCCATGGGACAGGGTGGCAATCAGCCCCAGCATTTT.

The V call is TRBV5-1, the J call TRBJ2-7; no clear D. Trimming removed 4 bases at V and 2 bases at J, with 13 bases between. The length of the CDR3 is 14 residues. The germline CDR1 and CDR2 sequences are SGHRS and YFSETQ. The CDR3 nucleotides are TGCGCCAGCAGCCTAGAACAAGGAACCTACGAGCAGTACTTC. Protein: CASSLEQGTYEQYF.

The chain combines TRBV24-1 with TRBJ2-1; TRBD2 might be the D (6 bases). The CDR3 sequence is 17 residues long. Germline CDR1 KGHDR, CDR2 SFDVKD. The ends were cut back, 2 bases at V and 5 bases at J, with 18 bases in the middle. This CDR3 is CATSDWGTSARNNEQFF. The CDR3, as DNA: TGTGCCACCAGTGATTGGGGGACTTCGGCGCGGAACAATGAGCAGTTCTTC.

V is TRBV27 and J is TRBJ1-6, with D possibly TRBD1 on 6 matching bases. Trimming pared 6 bases from V and 3 bases from J, leaving 12 bases between. CDR1 and CDR2 from the germline V gene are MNHEY and SMNVEV (reference sequence). The length of the CDR3 is 15 residues. The chain's CDR3 is CASRRRTDYNSPLHF. For the CDR3, the DNA is TGTGCCAGCAGGCGCCGGACAGACTATAATTCACCCCTCCACTTT.